This T cell receptor (beta chain) derives from a study of shared clonotypes between healthy human individuals. Study as a whole: Three plates were used per donor for CD4 naive, three for CD4 memory, two for CD8 naive and one for CD8 memory.

Assay used: immunoSEQ multiplex PCR; TCRdb lists only in-frame clones, some missing. This table has some 1,100,000 clones, approximately 78% appearing once. Germline loops: CDR1 SEHNR, CDR2 FQNEAQ (reference sequence). This CDR3 region has 13 residues. Trimming took 4 bases from V and 4 from J, leaving 10 bases between them. The sample was memory CD4+ T cells from PBMCs. Subset specified: CD45RA-negative fraction. The gene calls are TRBV7-9 and TRBJ2-5, with D tentatively TRBD1 (6 bases). The receptor's source is a young man in good health. Some clones in this sample may be carry-over from other donors' samples. CDR3 in DNA: TGTGCCAGCAGCTACAGGGTCGGAGAGACCCAGTACTTC. Protein: CASSYRVGETQYF.